Below are 4 T cell receptor beta chains sequenced from a single sample in a study of blood T cells in healthy people across ages. For the second PCR, which ran for about 6 to 11 cycles, a sample-barcoded 5' primer and a J-beta primer mix were used. One entry per CDR3 protein, called by TCRdb with MiXCR from the 5' RACE reads. The sample lists hundreds of thousands of distinct CDR3 sequences, 20% to 25% seen once, with 3.5% to 4% in the top ten. The specimen was blood. The source of these receptors is a man between 70 and 80 years old in good health.

In this sample, this clonotype turned up a few times. The V gene is TRBV9, the J gene TRBJ2-1; D is unclear. CDR3 length: 16 amino acids. Germline CDR1 SGDLS, CDR2 YYNGEE. V was clipped by 4 bases and J by 0 bases, with 14 bases between them. CDR3 loop: CASSPKASDSYNEQFF. The CDR3, as DNA: TGTGCCAGCAGCCCAAAAGCTAGTGACTCCTACAATGAGCAGTTCTTC. The full variable domain, rest sourced from reference TRBV9 and TRBJ2-1, is DSGVTQTPKHLITATGQRVTLRCSPRSGDLSVYWYQQSLDQGLQFLIQYYNGEERAKGNILERFSAQQFPDLHSELNLSSLELGDSALYFCASSPKASDSYNEQFFGPGTRLTVL.

The J gene is TRBJ2-5, the V gene TRBV12-3 or TRBV12-4, with 8 bases that match TRBD2. The V and J ends lost 3 bases and 11 bases, in that order; junction bases with no gene match: 14. This CDR3 has 15 amino acids. Written as DNA, the CDR3 is TGTGCCAGCAGTTTCGGAAGCGGGAGATCGTCGGAGCAGTACTTC. This encodes CASSFGSGRSSEQYF.

This clonotype was detected ten times or more. The chain combines TRBV4-2 with TRBJ2-7; 9 bases match TRBD1. The CDR3 runs to 17 residues. The trim removed 2 bases at V and 6 bases at J, leaving 14 bases unmatched. The germline V gene encodes CDR1 LGHNA and CDR2 YNFKEQ. The CDR3 DNA follows: TGTGCCAGCAGCCAATTACCGCAACGGGACAGGGAGTTCGAGCAGTACTTC. Protein: CASSQLPQRDREFEQYF.

The V call is TRBV6-6, the J call TRBJ1-5; 7 nucleotides line up with TRBD1. Germline V gene lookup returns CDR1 MNHNY and CDR2 SVGAGI (reference sequence). This CDR3 has 16 amino acids. Losses at the gene ends were 5 bases for V and 5 bases for J; bases not matched to a gene: 12. The CDR3 sequence is CASSTPTGKGHQPQHF. The DNA of the CDR3 is TGTGCCAGCAGTACCCCGACAGGGAAGGGACATCAGCCCCAGCATTTT.